This T cell receptor (beta chain) was profiled in a study of T-cell memory formation after mild COVID-19. TCR alpha and TCR beta cDNA libraries carrying sample barcodes and UMIs came from 5'RACE with constant-segment primers. TCRdb reanalysed the 5' RACE reads using MiXCR and keeps one entry per CDR3 protein. The table has about 560,000 distinct CDR3 sequences, about 22% seen once. This clonotype was observed a handful of times. The CDR3 has 14 residues. V was cut by 1 base and J by 5 bases, with 6 bases left in between. Germline values: CDR1 SGHTA, CDR2 FQGNSA. This sequence joins TRBV7-2 and TRBJ1-6; D is ambiguous. This sequence was found in an adult woman who had mild COVID-19 (a few samples of this study predate the infection). Cell type and time point are not known. Sequenced material: PBMCs or a T cell subset sorted from them (not recorded which). The CDR3 nucleotides are TGTGCCAGCAGCTTAGTGGGTAATAATTCACCCCTCCACTTT. It is translated as CASSLVGNNSPLHF.